This T cell receptor (beta chain) was identified in a study of cytomegalovirus exposure and HLA in healthy donors. Broader study findings: Available immune exposure information covered CMV serostatus only. Later work found most CMV-associated TCR beta chains apparently HLA-restricted.

PCR amplification relied on 60 Vbeta primers (plus 13 Jbeta primers). In the source study's methods: Later work found tens of millions of unique TCR beta chains, with 9.5 million to 12 million shared. Generated by immunoSEQ multiplex PCR, the TCRdb table keeps only in-frame clones and is missing some. The V and J calls and clone size come from that table; D and trimming were worked out from the DNA. Of about 120,000 clones in the sample, around 86% were seen once. Healthy individuals who donated bone marrow served as the donors. The V gene lost 5 bases and the J gene lost 5 bases, with 18 bases spanning the gap. The CDR3 loop spans 15 amino acids. Germline loops: CDR1 SGHTA, CDR2 FQGNSA. This clone occurred once. The antigen is undetermined.

Sequenced input: PBMCs. The clonotype originates from a man aged 40-49 years in good health and CMV-seronegative. The rearrangement links TRBV7-2 to TRBJ1-2; perhaps TRBD1 as D (6 bases). The CDR3 nucleotides read TGTGCCAGCAGCCTAAATGGGGGGGCAGGGTATGGCTACACCTTC. Residues: CASSLNGGAGYGYTF.